The rows below give T cell receptor beta chains drawn from one sample of a study of CD8 T cells in ankylosing spondylitis. A single record per CDR3 protein comes from TCRdb applying MiXCR to the 5' RACE reads. The repertoire has 300,000 to 350,000 distinct CDR3 sequences, roughly 11% of them found once; the top ten carry around 8.4%. Sequenced input: blood, either unsorted or a sorted T cell fraction (not recorded which). These receptors were taken from a female donor with ankylosing spondylitis or in good health (not recorded which). Both conserved end residues are trimmed from each CDR3. A D gene is named only where the DNA matches it firmly.

>TRBJ1-4|TRBV5-1|TRBD1
ASSRKGQGSLDHNEKLF
>TRBJ2-1|TRBV27|TRBD2
ASSFPGLAGGGDNEQF
>TRBJ2-5|TRBV15|TRBD1
ATSRARGGSIKY
>TRBJ2-1|TRBV20-1|NA
SARDPFGNEQF
>TRBJ2-3|TRBV5-4|NA
ASSSLGWIRGSDTDTQY
>TRBJ2-1|TRBV20-1|NA
SAIREFEQF
>TRBJ1-1|TRBV12-3/TRBV12-4|NA
ASTNTVNTEAF
>TRBJ2-7|TRBV20-1|NA
SARDEKEQY
>TRBJ2-1|TRBV2|NA
ASRRAEGNEQF
>TRBJ2-3|TRBV12-3/TRBV12-4|NA
ASSFADTQY
>TRBJ1-2|TRBV7-9|NA
ASSSVQGFSYT
>TRBJ2-5|TRBV13|TRBD2
ASSQLTSGVRETQY
>TRBJ2-1|TRBV5-1|TRBD2
ASSLRTSGRARNNEQF
>TRBJ1-5|TRBV27|TRBD1
ASSLSGQGGSNQPQH
>TRBJ2-7|TRBV12-3/TRBV12-4|NA
ASSLADTSYEQY
>TRBJ1-2|TRBV20-1|NA
SARVAGTSGYT
>TRBJ2-1|TRBV7-9|NA
ASSLSVDEQF
>TRBJ2-1|TRBV5-4|TRBD1
ASSFPGSGDRGKVGEQF
>TRBJ1-1|TRBV5-1|NA
ASSPPRASNTEAF
>TRBJ1-2|TRBV29-1|NA
SVDQGNGYT
>TRBJ1-2|TRBV12-3/TRBV12-4|NA
ASSPGGGLNYGYT
>TRBJ2-7|TRBV5-1|NA
ASSLARPYEQY
>TRBJ1-1|TRBV11-2|NA
ASSPGNGGTEAF
>TRBJ2-4|TRBV24-1|TRBD1
ATSDPRDSNKNIQY
>TRBJ2-1|TRBV5-1|NA
ASSSDFSSYNEQF
>TRBJ1-3|TRBV20-1|TRBD1
SARGLGNTIY
>TRBJ2-1|TRBV20-1|TRBD2
SARDSARLAGFYNEQF
>TRBJ2-4|TRBV5-5|TRBD1
ASSLRDRQNIQY
>TRBJ2-5|TRBV20-1|TRBD2
SASRPSGPQETQY
>TRBJ2-1|TRBV27|TRBD2
ASRDSGADSYNEQF
>TRBJ2-5|TRBV18|TRBD1
ASSPLTGGKGETQY
>TRBJ2-1|TRBV30|TRBD1
ASRQGAKDEQF
>TRBJ1-2|TRBV29-1|NA
SVSINYGYT
>TRBJ1-3|TRBV29-1|NA
SVQKDHSGNTIY
>TRBJ2-1|TRBV7-8|NA
ASSLGLALYNEQF
>TRBJ1-1|TRBV12-3/TRBV12-4|NA
ASTSFREAF
>TRBJ1-5|TRBV2|TRBD1
ASRVGQGPAQPQH
>TRBJ2-3|TRBV4-2|TRBD2
ASSLGTSGELDTQY
>TRBJ1-5|TRBV6-1|NA
ASSEVGHTGQPQH
>TRBJ1-2|TRBV4-3|TRBD1
ASRTLRDRDGYT
>TRBJ2-2|TRBV28|TRBD2
ASRRGGATGELF
>TRBJ2-3|TRBV9|NA
ASSVEVGTWDTQY
>TRBJ2-1|TRBV12-3/TRBV12-4|NA
ASSRGVFVGEQF
>TRBJ1-2|TRBV19|NA
ASKDSPANYGYT
>TRBJ2-1|TRBV3-1|TRBD1
ASSSGQGVYEQF
>TRBJ2-7|TRBV5-1|TRBD2
ASSLGAGGAGEQY
>TRBJ1-3|TRBV7-2|NA
ASSLGRTDDRGNTIY
>TRBJ2-7|TRBV28|TRBD1
ASSSGQGDLGEQY
>TRBJ2-7|TRBV7-2|NA
ASSLARFYEQY